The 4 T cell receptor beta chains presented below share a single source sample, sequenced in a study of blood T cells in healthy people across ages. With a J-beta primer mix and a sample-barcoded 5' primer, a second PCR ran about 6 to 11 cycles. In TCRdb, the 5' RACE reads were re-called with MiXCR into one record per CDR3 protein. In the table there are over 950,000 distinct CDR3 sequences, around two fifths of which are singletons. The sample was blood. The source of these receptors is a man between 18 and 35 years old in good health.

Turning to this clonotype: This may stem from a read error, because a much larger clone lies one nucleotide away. DNA for the CDR3: TGCAGCGTTGAGGCTAGCGGGGGTATCTACAATGAGCAGTACTTC. Translating it yields CSVEASGGIYNEQYF. The rearrangement links TRBV29-1 to TRBJ2-5, with 10 bases that match TRBD2. Germline-derived CDR1 and CDR2 are SQVTM and ANQGSEA. The ends lost 3 bases at V and 11 bases at J; junction bases unmatched: 15. This CDR3 is 15 amino acids long.

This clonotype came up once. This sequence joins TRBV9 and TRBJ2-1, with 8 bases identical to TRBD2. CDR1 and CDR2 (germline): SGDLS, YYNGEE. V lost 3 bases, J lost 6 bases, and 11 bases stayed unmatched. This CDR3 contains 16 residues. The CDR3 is CASSGVPGLVSNEQFF. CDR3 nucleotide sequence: TGTGCCAGCAGCGGGGTCCCGGGACTAGTTTCCAATGAGCAGTTCTTC.

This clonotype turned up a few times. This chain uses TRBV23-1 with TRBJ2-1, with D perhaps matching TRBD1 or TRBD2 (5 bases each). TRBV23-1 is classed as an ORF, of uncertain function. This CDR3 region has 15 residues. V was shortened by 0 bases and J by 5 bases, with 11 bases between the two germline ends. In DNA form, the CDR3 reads TGCGCCAGCAGTCAATCTCAGGGAGAGCACAATGAGCAGTTCTTC. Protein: CASSQSQGEHNEQFF.

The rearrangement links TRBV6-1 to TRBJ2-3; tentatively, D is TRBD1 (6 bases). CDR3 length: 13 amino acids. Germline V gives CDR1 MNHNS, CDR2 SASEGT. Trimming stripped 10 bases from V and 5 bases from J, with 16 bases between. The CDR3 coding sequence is TGTGCCAACTCAGGGGCCCGCGGAGATACGCAGTATTTT. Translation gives CANSGARGDTQYF.